The entry that follows covers one T cell receptor (beta chain) sequence. The data were taken from a study of shared clonotypes between healthy human individuals. The CDR3 spans 15 residues. The germline V and J ends were trimmed by 0 bases and 3 bases, with 11 bases remaining between them. CDR1 and CDR2 from the germline V gene are MNHNY and SVGAGI (reference sequence). Profiled with immunoSEQ multiplex PCR; TCRdb holds only in-frame clones, not every one. Of fewer than 1.6 million clones in the sample, around 98.5% are singletons; the top ten hold about 0.34%. The receptor's source is a man between 25 and 39 years old in good health. The sequenced sample consisted of naive CD4+ T cells sorted from blood. Specified subset: CD45RA+ positively selected. The chain carries TRBV6-6 and TRBJ2-5, with D perhaps TRBD2 (5 bases). The CDR3 here is CASSYSPGVEETQYF. In DNA, the CDR3 is TGTGCCAGCAGTTACTCCCCCGGGGTTGAAGAGACCCAGTACTTC.